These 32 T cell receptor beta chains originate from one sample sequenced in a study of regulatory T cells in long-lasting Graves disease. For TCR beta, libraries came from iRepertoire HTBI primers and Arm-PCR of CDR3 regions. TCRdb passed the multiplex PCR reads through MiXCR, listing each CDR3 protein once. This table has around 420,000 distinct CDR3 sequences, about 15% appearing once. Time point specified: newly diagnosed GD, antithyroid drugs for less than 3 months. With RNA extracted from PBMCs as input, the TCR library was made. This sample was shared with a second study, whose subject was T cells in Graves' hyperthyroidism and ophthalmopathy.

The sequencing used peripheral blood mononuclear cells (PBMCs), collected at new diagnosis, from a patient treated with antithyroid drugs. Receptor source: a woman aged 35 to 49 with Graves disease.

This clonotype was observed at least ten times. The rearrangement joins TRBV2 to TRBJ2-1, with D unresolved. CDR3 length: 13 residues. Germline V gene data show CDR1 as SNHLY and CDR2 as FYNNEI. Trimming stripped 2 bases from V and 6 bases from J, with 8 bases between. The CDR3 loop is CASSESVSNEQFF. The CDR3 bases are TGTGCCAGCAGTGAATCCGTCTCCAATGAGCAGTTCTTC.

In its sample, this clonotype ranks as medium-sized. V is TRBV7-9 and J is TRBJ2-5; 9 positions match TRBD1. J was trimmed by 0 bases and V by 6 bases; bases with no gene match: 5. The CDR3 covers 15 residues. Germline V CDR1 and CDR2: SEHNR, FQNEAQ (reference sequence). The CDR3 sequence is CASSRGQGYQETQYF. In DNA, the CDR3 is TGTGCCAGCAGTCGCGGACAGGGGTACCAAGAGACCCAGTACTTC.

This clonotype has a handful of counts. The CDR3 DNA is TGTGCCAGCAGCTTAAAACTAGCGGGAGGGCCGCCCGGGGAGCTGTTTTTT. Protein product: CASSLKLAGGPPGELFF. This chain joins TRBV7-9 and TRBJ2-2, with 13 bases identical to TRBD2. Germline loops: CDR1 SEHNR, CDR2 FQNEAQ (reference sequence). The CDR3 is 17 amino acids. The trim removed 2 bases at V and 6 bases at J, leaving 6 bases unmatched.

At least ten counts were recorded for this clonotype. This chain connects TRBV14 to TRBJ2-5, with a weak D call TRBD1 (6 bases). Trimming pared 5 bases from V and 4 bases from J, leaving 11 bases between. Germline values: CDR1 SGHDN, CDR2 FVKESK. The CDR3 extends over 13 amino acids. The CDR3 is CASSMNRAETQYF. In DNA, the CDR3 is TGTGCCAGCAGCATGAACAGGGCAGAGACCCAGTACTTC. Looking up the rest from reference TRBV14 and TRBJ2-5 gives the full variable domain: EAGVTQFPSHSVIEKGQTVTLRCDPISGHDNLYWYRRVMGKEIKFLLHFVKESKQDESGMPNNRFLAERTGGTYSTLKVQPAELEDSGVYFCASSMNRAETQYFGPGTRLLVL.

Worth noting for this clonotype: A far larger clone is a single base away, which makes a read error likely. CDR3 residues: CASGEALRGYEQYF. The CDR3 nucleotides are TGTGCCAGCGGTGAAGCGCTGAGGGGTTACGAGCAGTACTTC. The chain employs TRBV3-1 and TRBJ2-7; tentatively, D is TRBD1 or TRBD2 (5 bases each). Trimming removed 8 bases at V and 4 bases at J, with 18 bases between. Per the germline V gene, CDR1 is LGHDT and CDR2 is YNNKEL (reference sequence). This CDR3 is built from 14 residues.

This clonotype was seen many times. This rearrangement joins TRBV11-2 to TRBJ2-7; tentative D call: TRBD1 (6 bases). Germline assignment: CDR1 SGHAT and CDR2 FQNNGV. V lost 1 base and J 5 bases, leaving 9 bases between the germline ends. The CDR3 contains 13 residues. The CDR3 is CASSLGAGDEQYF. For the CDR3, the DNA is TGTGCCAGCAGCTTAGGGGCAGGGGACGAGCAGTACTTC.

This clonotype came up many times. The chain's CDR3 is CAWSPGMNTEAFF. The CDR3 bases are TGTGCCTGGAGTCCGGGGATGAACACTGAAGCTTTCTTT. V gene TRBV30 combines with J gene TRBJ1-1; D gene uncertain. Trimming cost V 2 bases and J 0 bases, with 7 bases left between them. The germline CDR1 and CDR2 sequences are GTSNPN and SVGIG (reference sequence). This CDR3 contains 13 residues.

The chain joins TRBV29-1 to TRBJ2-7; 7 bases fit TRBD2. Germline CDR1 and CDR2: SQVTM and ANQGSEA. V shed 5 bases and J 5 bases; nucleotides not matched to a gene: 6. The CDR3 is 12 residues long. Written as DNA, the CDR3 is TGCAGCGTTAACGCGGGAGTCAACGAGCAGTACTTC. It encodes CSVNAGVNEQYF.

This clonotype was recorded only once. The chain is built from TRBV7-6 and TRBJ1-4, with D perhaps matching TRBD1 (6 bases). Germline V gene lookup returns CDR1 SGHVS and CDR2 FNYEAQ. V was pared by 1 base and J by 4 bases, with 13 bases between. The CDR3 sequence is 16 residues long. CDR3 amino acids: CASSLGPGQRNEKLFF. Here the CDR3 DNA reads TGTGCCAGCAGCTTAGGGCCGGGACAACGTAATGAAAAACTGTTTTTT. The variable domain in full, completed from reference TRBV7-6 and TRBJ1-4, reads GAGVSQSPRYKVTKRGQDVALRCDPISGHVSLYWYRQALGQGPEFLTYFNYEAQQDKSGLPNDRFSAERPEGSISTLTIQRTEQRDSAMYRCASSLGPGQRNEKLFFGSGTQLSVL.

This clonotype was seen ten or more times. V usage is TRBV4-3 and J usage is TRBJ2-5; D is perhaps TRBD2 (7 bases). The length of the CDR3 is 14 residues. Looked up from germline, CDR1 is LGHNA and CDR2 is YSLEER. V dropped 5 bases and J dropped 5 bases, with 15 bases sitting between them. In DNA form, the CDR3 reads TGCGCCAGCAGCTCAACAGGGAGGGATGAGACCCAGTACTTC. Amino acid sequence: CASSSTGRDETQYF.

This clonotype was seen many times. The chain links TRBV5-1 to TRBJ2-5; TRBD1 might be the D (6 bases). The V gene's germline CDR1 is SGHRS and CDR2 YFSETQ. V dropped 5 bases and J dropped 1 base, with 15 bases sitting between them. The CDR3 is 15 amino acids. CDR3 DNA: TGCGCCAGCAGTTATGGGGGCGCAGGCCAAGAGACCCAGTACTTC. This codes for CASSYGGAGQETQYF.

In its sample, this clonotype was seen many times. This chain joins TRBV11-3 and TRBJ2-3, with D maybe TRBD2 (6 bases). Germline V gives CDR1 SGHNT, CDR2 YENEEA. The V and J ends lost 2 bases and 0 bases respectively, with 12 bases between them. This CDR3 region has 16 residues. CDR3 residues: CASSLMEGPSTDTQYF. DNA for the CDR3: TGTGCCAGCAGCTTAATGGAGGGGCCTAGCACAGATACGCAGTATTTT.

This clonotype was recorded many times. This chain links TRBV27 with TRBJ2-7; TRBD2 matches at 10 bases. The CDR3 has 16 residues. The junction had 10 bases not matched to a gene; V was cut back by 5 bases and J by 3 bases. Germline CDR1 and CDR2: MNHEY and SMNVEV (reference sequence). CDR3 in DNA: TGTGCCAGCAGTCCCTTAGCGGGAGGAAAGTTCTACGAGCAGTACTTC. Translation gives CASSPLAGGKFYEQYF.

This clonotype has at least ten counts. CDR3 residues: CASSLGTGRTYEQYF. In DNA, the CDR3 is TGTGCCAGCAGCTTAGGGACAGGGAGGACCTACGAGCAGTACTTC. The chain joins TRBV11-1 to TRBJ2-7; 8 positions agree with TRBD1. The CDR3 sequence is 15 residues long. The germline gives CDR1 SGHAT, CDR2 FQDESV (reference sequence). The junction had 4 bases not matched to a gene; V was cut back by 1 base and J by 2 bases. Combining the CDR3 with reference TRBV11-1 and TRBJ2-7 gives the whole variable domain EAEVAQSPRYKITEKSQAVAFWCDPISGHATLYWYRQILGQGPELLVQFQDESVVDDSQLPKDRFSAERLKGVDSTLKIQPAELGDSAMYLCASSLGTGRTYEQYFGPGTRLTVT.

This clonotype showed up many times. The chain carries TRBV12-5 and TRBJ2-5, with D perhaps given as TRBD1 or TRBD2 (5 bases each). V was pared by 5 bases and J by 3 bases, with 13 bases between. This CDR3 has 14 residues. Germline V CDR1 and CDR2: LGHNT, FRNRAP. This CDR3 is CASGPPGREETQYF. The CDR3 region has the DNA TGTGCTAGTGGTCCCCCGGGACGCGAAGAGACCCAGTACTTC.

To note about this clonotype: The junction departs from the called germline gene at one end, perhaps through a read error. For the CDR3, the DNA is TGTGCCAGCAGCGCAAGACTAGAGGTTATCAGCTCCTACGAGCAGCACTTC. This codes for CASSARLEVISSYEQHF. The chain employs TRBV5-4 and TRBJ2-7; TRBD2 is a possible D gene (6 bases). This CDR3 has 17 amino acids. From germline, CDR1 is SGHNT and CDR2 YYREEE (reference sequence).

The CDR3 spells CASSFQGGGYTF. The CDR3, as DNA: TGTGCCAGCAGCTTTCAGGGTGGCGGCTACACCTTC. V and J are TRBV7-9 and TRBJ1-2, with D possibly being TRBD1 (5 bases). Germline V gene lookup returns CDR1 SEHNR and CDR2 FQNEAQ (reference sequence). V lost 3 bases and J 8 bases, leaving 10 bases between the germline ends. The length of the CDR3 is 12 residues.

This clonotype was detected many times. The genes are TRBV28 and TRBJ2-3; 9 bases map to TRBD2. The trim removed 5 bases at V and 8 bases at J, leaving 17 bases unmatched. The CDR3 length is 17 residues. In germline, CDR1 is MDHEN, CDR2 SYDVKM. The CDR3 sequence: CASSPSWREGLTGTQYF. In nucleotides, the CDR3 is TGTGCCAGCAGTCCCTCCTGGCGGGAGGGCCTTACTGGTACGCAGTATTTT.

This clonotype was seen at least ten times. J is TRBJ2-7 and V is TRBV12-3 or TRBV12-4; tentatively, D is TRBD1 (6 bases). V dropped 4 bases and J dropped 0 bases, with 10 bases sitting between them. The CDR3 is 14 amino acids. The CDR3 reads CASSSGTNSYEQYF. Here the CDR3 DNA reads TGTGCCAGCAGTTCCGGGACAAACTCCTACGAGCAGTACTTC.

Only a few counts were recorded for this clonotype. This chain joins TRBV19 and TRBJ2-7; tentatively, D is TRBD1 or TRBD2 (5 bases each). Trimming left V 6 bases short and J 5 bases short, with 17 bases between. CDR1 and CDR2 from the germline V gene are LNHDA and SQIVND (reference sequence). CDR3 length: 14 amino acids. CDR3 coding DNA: TGTGCCAGTAGCGGGACCCTAGCCCTGGACGAGCAGTACTTC. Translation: CASSGTLALDEQYF.

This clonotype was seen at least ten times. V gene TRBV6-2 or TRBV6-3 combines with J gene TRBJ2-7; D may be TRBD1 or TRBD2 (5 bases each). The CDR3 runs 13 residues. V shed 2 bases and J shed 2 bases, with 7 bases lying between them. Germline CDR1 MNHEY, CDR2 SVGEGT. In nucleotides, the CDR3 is TGTGCCAGCAGTTACCCGGGACCCTACGAGCAGTACTTC. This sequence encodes CASSYPGPYEQYF.

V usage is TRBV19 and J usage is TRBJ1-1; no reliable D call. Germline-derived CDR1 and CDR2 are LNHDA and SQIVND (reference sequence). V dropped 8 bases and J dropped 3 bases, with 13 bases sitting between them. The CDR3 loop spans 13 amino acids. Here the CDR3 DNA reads TGTGCCAGTCGTGTCAAAGGTGACACTGAAGCTTTCTTT. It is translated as CASRVKGDTEAFF.

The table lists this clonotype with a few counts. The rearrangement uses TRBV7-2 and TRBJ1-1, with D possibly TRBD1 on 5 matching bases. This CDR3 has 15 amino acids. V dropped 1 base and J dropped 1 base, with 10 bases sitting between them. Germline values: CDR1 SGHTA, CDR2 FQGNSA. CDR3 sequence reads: CASSLGLGGNTEAFF. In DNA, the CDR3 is TGTGCCAGCAGCTTAGGTTTGGGGGGGAACACTGAAGCTTTCTTT.

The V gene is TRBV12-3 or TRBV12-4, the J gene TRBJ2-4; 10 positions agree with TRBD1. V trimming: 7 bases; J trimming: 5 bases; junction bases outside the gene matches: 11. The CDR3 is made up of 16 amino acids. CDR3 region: CASNQGFGTGENIQYF. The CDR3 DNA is TGTGCCAGCAACCAGGGATTCGGGACAGGGGAAAACATTCAGTACTTC.

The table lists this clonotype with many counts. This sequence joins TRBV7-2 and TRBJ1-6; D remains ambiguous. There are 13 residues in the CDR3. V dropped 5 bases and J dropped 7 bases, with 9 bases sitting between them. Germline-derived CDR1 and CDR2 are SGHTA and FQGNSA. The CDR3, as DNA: TGTGCCAGCAGCCGTAACGGGAATTCACCCCTCCACTTT. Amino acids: CASSRNGNSPLHF.

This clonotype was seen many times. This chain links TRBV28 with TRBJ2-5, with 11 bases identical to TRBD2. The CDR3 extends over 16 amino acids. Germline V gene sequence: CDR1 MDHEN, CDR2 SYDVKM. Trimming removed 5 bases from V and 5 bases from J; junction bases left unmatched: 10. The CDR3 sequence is CASSPAYIAGGETQYF. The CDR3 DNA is TGTGCCAGCAGTCCCGCCTACATAGCGGGAGGGGAGACCCAGTACTTC.

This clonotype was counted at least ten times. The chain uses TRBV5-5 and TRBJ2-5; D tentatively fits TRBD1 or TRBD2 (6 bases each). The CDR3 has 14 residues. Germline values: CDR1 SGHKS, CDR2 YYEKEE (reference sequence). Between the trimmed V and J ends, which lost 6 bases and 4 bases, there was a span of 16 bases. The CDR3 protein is CASNPFEGGETQYF. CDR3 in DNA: TGTGCCAGCAACCCCTTTGAGGGGGGAGAGACCCAGTACTTC.

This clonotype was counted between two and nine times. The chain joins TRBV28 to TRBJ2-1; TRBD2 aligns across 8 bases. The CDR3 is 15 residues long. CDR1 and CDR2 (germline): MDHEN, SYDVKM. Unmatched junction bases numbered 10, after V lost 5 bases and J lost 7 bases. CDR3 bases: TGTGCCAGCAGTCACTCAGCGGGAGAGGTAAATGAGCAGTTCTTC. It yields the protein CASSHSAGEVNEQFF.

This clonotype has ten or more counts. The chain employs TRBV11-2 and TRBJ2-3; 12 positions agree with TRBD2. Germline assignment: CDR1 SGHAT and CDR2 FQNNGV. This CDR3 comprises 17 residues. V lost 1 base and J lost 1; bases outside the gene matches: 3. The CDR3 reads CASSLGLAGAGTDTQYF. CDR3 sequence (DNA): TGTGCCAGCAGCTTAGGACTAGCGGGAGCAGGCACAGATACGCAGTATTTT. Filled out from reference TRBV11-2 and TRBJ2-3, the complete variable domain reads EAGVAQSPRYKIIEKRQSVAFWCNPISGHATLYWYQQILGQGPKLLIQFQNNGVVDDSQLPKDRFSAERLKGVDSTLKIQPAKLEDSAVYLCASSLGLAGAGTDTQYFGPGTRLTVL.

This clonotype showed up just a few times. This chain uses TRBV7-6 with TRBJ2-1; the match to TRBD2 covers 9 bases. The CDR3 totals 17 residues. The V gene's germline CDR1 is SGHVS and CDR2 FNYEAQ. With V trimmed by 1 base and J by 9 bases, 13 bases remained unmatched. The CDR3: CASSLVASGIAGGEQFF. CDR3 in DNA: TGTGCCAGCAGCTTAGTAGCTAGCGGGATAGCTGGGGGTGAGCAGTTCTTC.

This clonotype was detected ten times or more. The DNA for the CDR3 is TGTGCCAGCAGTTTGGGACAGGCTCCGAACTATGGCTACACCTTC. Translation gives CASSLGQAPNYGYTF. V gene TRBV6-5 combines with J gene TRBJ1-2; 8 bases line up with TRBD1. Unmatched junction bases numbered 6, after V lost 4 bases and J lost 2 bases. This CDR3 is 15 amino acids long. The V gene's germline CDR1 is MNHEY and CDR2 SVGAGI.

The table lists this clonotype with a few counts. CDR3 in amino acids: CASGFEPRDYGYTF. The DNA of the CDR3 is TGTGCTAGTGGTTTTGAACCCCGAGATTATGGCTACACCTTC. J is TRBJ1-2 and V is TRBV12-5, with unresolved D. Trimming stripped 3 bases from V and 5 bases from J, with 13 bases between. The CDR3 totals 14 residues. Germline CDR1 reads LGHNT; CDR2 reads FRNRAP.